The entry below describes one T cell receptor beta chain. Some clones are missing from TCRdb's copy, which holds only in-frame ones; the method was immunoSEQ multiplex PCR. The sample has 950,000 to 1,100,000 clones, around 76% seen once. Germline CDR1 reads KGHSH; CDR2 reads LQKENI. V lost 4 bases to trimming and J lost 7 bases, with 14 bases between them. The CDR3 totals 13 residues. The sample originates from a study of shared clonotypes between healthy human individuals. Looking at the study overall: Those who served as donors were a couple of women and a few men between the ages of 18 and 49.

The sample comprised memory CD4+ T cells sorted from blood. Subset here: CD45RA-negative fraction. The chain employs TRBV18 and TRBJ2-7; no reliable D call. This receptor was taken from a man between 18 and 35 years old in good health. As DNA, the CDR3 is TGTGCCAGCTCACTAAACGGCGCTGTGGAGCAGTACTTC. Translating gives CASSLNGAVEQYF.